The 14 T cell receptor beta chains below come from one sample, sequenced in a study of human T cells and chemical hapten exposure listed by TCRdb under 2021. Library generation was performed with RACE. Sequenced on a NextSeq 500. Through fastp at Q25 and MiXCR, TCRdb rebuilt clones from the public reads, retaining in-frame beta chains. Every distinct CDR3 protein forms one entry, paired with its most common genes and DNA. The sample table contains 300,000 to 400,000 distinct CDR3 sequences; only one count was recorded for around 7% of them. The ten largest clones capture 7.5% to 8.5% of the sample. The sample's time point, from its label and the paper: patch test 1, 2 weeks after DPC sensitization. The sample's treatment or condition label is to be understood as: therapeutic diphenylcyclopropenone sensitization with weekly scalp DPC. The sample in question was whole blood, obtained in connection with sensitization to the hapten diphenylcyclopropenone (DPC). These receptors all come from a young woman with alopecia areata. Some clones in this sample may be carry-over from other donors' samples.

The chain has TRBV2 and TRBJ1-6; the D is unclear. CDR3 length: 14 amino acids. Trimming took 3 bases from V and 9 from J, leaving 12 bases between them. Germline V lookup: CDR1 SNHLY, CDR2 FYNNEI. CDR3 in DNA: TGTGCCAGCAGTGAGAACGATCCCCGTTCACCCCTCCACTTT. Amino acids: CASSENDPRSPLHF.

At least ten counts were recorded for this clonotype. The chain links TRBV5-1 to TRBJ2-5; 12 bases are a match to TRBD2. From germline, CDR1 is SGHRS and CDR2 YFSETQ. The CDR3 sequence is 16 residues long. With 0 bases clipped from V and 3 bases from J, the junction kept 3 bases outside the gene matches. CDR3 sequence reads: CASSLGLAGAEETQYF. In DNA form, the CDR3 reads TGCGCCAGCAGCTTGGGACTAGCGGGGGCGGAAGAGACCCAGTACTTC. Full variable domain (rest looked up from reference TRBV5-1 and TRBJ2-5): KAGVTQTPRYLIKTRGQQVTLSCSPISGHRSVSWYQQTPGQGLQFLFEYFSETQRNKGNFPGRFSGRQFSNSRSEMNVSTLELGDSALYLCASSLGLAGAEETQYFGPGTRLLVL.

The sample holds a few counts of this clonotype. The V gene is TRBV2, the J gene TRBJ1-5; D gene unclear. This CDR3 comprises 13 residues. The germline gives CDR1 SNHLY, CDR2 FYNNEI. With 6 bases removed from V and 0 bases from J, the gap between germline ends came to 6 bases. CDR3 amino acids: CASRYSSNQPQHF. For the CDR3, the DNA is TGTGCCAGCAGATACAGTAGCAATCAGCCCCAGCATTTT.

This clonotype was counted between two and nine times. This chain joins TRBV4-3 and TRBJ2-6; 7 bases are shared with TRBD1. After removal of 2 bases from V and 0 bases from J, the junction contained 4 bases not matched to a gene. This CDR3 is 17 amino acids long. Germline values: CDR1 LGHNA, CDR2 YSLEER. The DNA for the CDR3 is TGCGCCAGCAGCCAACTTGCAGGGGGCTCTGGGGCCAACGTCCTGACTTTC. It codes for CASSQLAGGSGANVLTF.

The chain has TRBV7-9 and TRBJ2-1; D might be TRBD2 (6 bases). From germline, CDR1 is SEHNR and CDR2 FQNEAQ (reference sequence). V lost 3 bases, J lost 1 base, and 13 bases lay in between. This CDR3 region has 16 residues. The CDR3 DNA reads as TGTGCCAGCAGCTTCGGCTGGAGGGCTTCCTACAATGAGCAGTTCTTC. It codes for CASSFGWRASYNEQFF.

The J gene is TRBJ1-2, the V gene TRBV3-1, with 7 bases fitting TRBD1. This CDR3 has 13 amino acids. V lost 4 bases to trimming and J lost 10 bases; unmatched junction nucleotides: 9. CDR1 is LGHDT and CDR2 is YNNKEL in the germline V gene (reference sequence). The DNA of the CDR3 is TGTGCCAGCAGCCCAGGGACAGCCAACAACTACACCTTC. The encoded protein is CASSPGTANNYTF.

This clonotype came up a few times. The V and J genes are TRBV7-9 and TRBJ1-2; unclear D gene. The CDR3 loop spans 15 amino acids. V gave up 2 bases and J gave up 0 bases, with 10 bases separating them. The germline CDR1 and CDR2 sequences are SEHNR and FQNEAQ (reference sequence). The CDR3 bases are TGTGCCAGCAGCTTAAGGGATATACCTAACTATGGCTACACCTTC. Its translation is CASSLRDIPNYGYTF.

This clonotype has at least ten counts. V and J are TRBV12-3 or TRBV12-4 and TRBJ1-1; D is undetermined. The CDR3 contains 14 residues. The ends were cut back, 3 bases at V and 0 bases at J, with 8 bases in the middle. The CDR3, as DNA: TGTGCCAGCAGTTTGACACAGCTGAACACTGAAGCTTTCTTT. This translates into CASSLTQLNTEAFF.

This clonotype was counted ten times or more. V is TRBV12-3 or TRBV12-4 and J is TRBJ2-7; D is ambiguous. This CDR3 region has 12 residues. V shed 3 bases and J shed 3 bases, with 6 bases lying between them. The CDR3 sequence is CASSFGLYEQYF. The CDR3 region has the DNA TGTGCCAGCAGTTTCGGGCTCTACGAGCAGTACTTC.

The chain has TRBV5-4 and TRBJ2-7; 8 nucleotides agree with TRBD2. V was pared by 4 bases and J by 0 bases, with 9 bases of the junction left unmatched. CDR1 SGHNT and CDR2 YYREEE come from the germline V gene (reference sequence). The CDR3 extends over 16 amino acids. Here the CDR3 DNA reads TGTGCCAGCAGCCCCCAGGGCGGGGGGCTCTCCTACGAGCAGTACTTC. As protein: CASSPQGGGLSYEQYF.

This clonotype was found a few times. This sequence joins TRBV20-1 and TRBJ2-2; no clear D gene. Germline CDR1 reads DFQATT; CDR2 reads SNEGSKA (reference sequence). This CDR3 spans 15 amino acids. Trimming shortened V by 0 bases and J by 5 bases, and 13 bases separated the two germline ends. The CDR3: CSARDKPVTTGELFF. As DNA, the CDR3 is TGCAGTGCTAGAGATAAACCTGTGACGACCGGGGAGCTGTTTTTT.

The chain recombines TRBV4-3 with TRBJ2-7; no clear D gene. Germline-derived CDR1 and CDR2 are LGHNA and YSLEER. This CDR3 contains 13 residues. Trimming left V 0 bases short and J 7 bases short, with 10 bases between. In nucleotides, the CDR3 is TGCGCCAGCAGCCAAGATCAGAGCGTTGAGCAGTACTTC. As protein: CASSQDQSVEQYF.

This clonotype was found many times. This rearrangement joins TRBV12-3 or TRBV12-4 to TRBJ1-4; TRBD1 is a possible D gene (5 bases). This CDR3 is 14 amino acids long. V was clipped by 2 bases and J by 2 bases, with 6 bases between them. The CDR3 nucleotides read TGTGCCAGCAGTTTACAGGGTACTAATGAAAAACTGTTTTTT. This translates into CASSLQGTNEKLFF.

This clonotype appeared many times. J is TRBJ1-4 and V is TRBV11-3; possibly TRBD1 for D (5 bases). V was trimmed by 7 bases and J by 8 bases, leaving 17 bases between them. From germline, CDR1 is SGHNT and CDR2 YENEEA. CDR3 length: 14 amino acids. CDR3 protein: CASTRVGAEEKLFF. CDR3 bases: TGTGCCAGCACCCGTGTCGGGGCAGAGGAAAAACTGTTTTTT.